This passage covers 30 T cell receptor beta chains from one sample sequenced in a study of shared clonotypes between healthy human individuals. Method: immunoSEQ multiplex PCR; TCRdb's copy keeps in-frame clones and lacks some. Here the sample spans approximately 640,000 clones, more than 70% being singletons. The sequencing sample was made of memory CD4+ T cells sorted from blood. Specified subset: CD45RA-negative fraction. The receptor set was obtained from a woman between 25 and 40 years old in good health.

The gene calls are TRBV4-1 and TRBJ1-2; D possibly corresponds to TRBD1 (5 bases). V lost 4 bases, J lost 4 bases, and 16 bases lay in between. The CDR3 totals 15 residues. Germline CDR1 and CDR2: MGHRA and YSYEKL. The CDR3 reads CASSPTQGISYGYTF. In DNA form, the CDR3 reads TGCGCCAGCAGCCCAACCCAGGGAATTAGCTATGGCTACACCTTC.

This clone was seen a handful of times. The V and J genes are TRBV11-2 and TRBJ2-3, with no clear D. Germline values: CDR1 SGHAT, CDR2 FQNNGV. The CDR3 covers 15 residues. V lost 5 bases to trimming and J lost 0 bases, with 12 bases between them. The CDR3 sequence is CASSTIQISTDTQYF. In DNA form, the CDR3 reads TGTGCCAGCAGCACGATACAGATTAGCACAGATACGCAGTATTTT.

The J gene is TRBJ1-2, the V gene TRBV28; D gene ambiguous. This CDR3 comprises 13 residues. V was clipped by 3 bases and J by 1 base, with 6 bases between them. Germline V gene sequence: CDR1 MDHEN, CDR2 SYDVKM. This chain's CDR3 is CASSLVLNYGYTF. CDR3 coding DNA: TGTGCCAGCAGTTTGGTTCTTAACTATGGCTACACCTTC.

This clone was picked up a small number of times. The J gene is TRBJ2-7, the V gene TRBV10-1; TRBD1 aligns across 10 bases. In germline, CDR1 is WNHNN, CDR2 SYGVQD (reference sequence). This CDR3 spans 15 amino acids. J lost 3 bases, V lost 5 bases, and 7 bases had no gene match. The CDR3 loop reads CASSPRTGGLYEQYF. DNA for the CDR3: TGCGCCAGCAGTCCCCGGACAGGGGGACTCTACGAGCAGTACTTC.

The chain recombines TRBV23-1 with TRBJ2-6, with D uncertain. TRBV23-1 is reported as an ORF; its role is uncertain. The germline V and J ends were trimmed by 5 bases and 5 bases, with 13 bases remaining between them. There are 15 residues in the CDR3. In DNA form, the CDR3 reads TGCGCCAGCAGTAGTCAACAAAGTCGGGCCAACGTCCTGACTTTC. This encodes CASSSQQSRANVLTF.

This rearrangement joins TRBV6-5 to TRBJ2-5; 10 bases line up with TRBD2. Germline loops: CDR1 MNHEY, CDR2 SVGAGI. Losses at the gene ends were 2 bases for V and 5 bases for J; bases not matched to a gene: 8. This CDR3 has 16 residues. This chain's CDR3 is CASSYAASGSGETQYF. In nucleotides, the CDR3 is TGTGCCAGCAGTTACGCGGCTAGCGGGAGTGGTGAGACCCAGTACTTC.

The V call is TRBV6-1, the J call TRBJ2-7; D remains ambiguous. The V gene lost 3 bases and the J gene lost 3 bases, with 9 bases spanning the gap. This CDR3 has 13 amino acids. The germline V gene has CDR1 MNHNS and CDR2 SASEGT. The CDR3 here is CASSDVGYYEQYF. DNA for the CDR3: TGTGCCAGCAGTGACGTCGGTTACTACGAGCAGTACTTC.

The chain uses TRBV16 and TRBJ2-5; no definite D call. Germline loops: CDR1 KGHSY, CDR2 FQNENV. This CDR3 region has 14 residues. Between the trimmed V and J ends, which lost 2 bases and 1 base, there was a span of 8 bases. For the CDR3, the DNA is TGTGCCAGCAGCCAACAAGGCTTCCAAGAGACCCAGTACTTC. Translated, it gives CASSQQGFQETQYF.

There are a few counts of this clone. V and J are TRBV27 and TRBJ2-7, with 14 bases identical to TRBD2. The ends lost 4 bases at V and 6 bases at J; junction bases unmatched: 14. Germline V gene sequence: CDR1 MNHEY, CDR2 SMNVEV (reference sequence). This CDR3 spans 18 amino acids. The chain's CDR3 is CASSSLTSGRATVGEQYF. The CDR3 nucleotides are TGTGCCAGCAGTTCCCTGACTAGCGGGAGGGCCACCGTGGGCGAGCAGTACTTC.

In nucleotides, the CDR3 is TGTGCCAGCAACTACGGGGGGCGAGGCTATGGCTACACCTTC. Its protein is CASNYGGRGYGYTF. This chain joins TRBV28 and TRBJ1-2; D possibly corresponds to TRBD1 (6 bases). Germline V gene lookup returns CDR1 MDHEN and CDR2 SYDVKM. Trimming pared 7 bases from V and 4 bases from J, leaving 16 bases between. The CDR3 length is 14 residues.

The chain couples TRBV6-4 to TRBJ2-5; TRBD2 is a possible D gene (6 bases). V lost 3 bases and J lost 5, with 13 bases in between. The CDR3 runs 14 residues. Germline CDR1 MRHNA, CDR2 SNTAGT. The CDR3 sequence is CASSEVYGGETQYF. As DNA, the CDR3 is TGTGCCAGCAGTGAGGTTTATGGAGGGGAGACCCAGTACTTC.

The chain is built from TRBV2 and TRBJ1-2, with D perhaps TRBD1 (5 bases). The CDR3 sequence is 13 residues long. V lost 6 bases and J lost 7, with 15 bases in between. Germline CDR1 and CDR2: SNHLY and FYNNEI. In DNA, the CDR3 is TGTGCCAGCAGAGGATCCACCGGGGGTGGCTACACCTTC. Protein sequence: CASRGSTGGGYTF.

CDR3 region: CASAVRVNTEAFF. CDR3 nucleotides: TGCGCCAGTGCAGTGAGGGTGAACACTGAAGCTTTCTTT. The chain links TRBV5-1 to TRBJ1-1; D is unclear. From germline, CDR1 is SGHRS and CDR2 YFSETQ. V gave up 8 bases and J gave up 0 bases, with 11 bases separating them. This CDR3 spans 13 amino acids.

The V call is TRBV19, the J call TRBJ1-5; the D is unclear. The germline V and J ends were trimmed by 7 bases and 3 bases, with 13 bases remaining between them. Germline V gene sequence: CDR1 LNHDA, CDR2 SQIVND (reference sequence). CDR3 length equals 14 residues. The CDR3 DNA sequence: TGTGCCAGTAACGGCCCCGGGCTCAATCAGCCCCAGCATTTT. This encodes CASNGPGLNQPQHF.

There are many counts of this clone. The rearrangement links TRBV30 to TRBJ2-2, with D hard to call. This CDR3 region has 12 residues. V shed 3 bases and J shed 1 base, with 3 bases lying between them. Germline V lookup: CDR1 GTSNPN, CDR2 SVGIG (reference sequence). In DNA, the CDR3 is TGTGCCTGGAGCGAGAACACCGGGGAGCTGTTTTTT. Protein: CAWSENTGELFF.

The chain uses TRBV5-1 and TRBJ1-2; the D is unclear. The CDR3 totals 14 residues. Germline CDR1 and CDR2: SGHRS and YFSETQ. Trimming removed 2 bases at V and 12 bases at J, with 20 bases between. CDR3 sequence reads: CASSLGADPYGNTF. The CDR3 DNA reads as TGCGCCAGCAGCTTAGGTGCCGACCCTTATGGGAACACCTTC.

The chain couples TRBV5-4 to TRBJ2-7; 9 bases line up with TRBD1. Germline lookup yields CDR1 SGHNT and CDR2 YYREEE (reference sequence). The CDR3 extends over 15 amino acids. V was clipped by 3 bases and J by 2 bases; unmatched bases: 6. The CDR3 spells CASSSYDRGTYEQYF. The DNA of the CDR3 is TGTGCCAGCAGCTCCTACGACAGGGGGACCTACGAGCAGTACTTC.

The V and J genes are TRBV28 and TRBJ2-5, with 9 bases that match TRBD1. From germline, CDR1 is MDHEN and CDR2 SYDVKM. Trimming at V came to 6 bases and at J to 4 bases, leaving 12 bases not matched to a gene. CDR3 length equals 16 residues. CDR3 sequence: CASSPTTGGGRETQYF. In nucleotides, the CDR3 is TGTGCCAGCAGCCCGACTACAGGGGGCGGGAGAGAGACCCAGTACTTC.

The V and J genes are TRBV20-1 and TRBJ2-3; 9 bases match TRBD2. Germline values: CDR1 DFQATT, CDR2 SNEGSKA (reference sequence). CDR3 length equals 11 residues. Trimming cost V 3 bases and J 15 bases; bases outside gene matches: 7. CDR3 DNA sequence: TGCAGTGCTAGGTTAGCGGGAGAGGGCTATTTT. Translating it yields CSARLAGEGYF.

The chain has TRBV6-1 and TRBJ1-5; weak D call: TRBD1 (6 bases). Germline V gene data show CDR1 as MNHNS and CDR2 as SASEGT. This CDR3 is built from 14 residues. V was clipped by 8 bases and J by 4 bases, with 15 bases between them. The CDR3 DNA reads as TGTGCCAGCCTTTCAGGGGCAAATAATCAGCCCCAGCATTTT. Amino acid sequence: CASLSGANNQPQHF.

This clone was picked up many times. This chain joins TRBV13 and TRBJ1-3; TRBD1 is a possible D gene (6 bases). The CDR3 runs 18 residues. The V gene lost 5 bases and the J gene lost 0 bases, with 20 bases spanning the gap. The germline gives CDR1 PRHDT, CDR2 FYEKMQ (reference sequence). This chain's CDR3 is CASSPIGGQPISGNTIYF. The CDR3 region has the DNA TGTGCCAGCAGCCCCATAGGGGGGCAACCCATCTCTGGAAACACCATATATTTT.

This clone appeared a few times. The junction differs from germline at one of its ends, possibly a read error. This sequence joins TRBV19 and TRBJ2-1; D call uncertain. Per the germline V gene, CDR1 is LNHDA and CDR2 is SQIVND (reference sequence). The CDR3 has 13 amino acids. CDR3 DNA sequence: TGTGCCAGCAGTAGCTTTTTGAGGAATGAGCAGTTCTTC. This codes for CASSSFLRNEQFF.

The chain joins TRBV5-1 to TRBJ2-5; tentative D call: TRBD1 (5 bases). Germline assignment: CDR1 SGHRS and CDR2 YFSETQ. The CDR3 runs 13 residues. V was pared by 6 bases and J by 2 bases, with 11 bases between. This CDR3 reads CASMGRGQETQYF. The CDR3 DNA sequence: TGCGCCAGCATGGGGCGCGGACAAGAGACCCAGTACTTC.

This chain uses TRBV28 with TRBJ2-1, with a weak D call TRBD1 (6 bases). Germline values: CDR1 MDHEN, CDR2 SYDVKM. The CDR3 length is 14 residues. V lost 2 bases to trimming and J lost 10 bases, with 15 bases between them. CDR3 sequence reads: CASSLTFRGWEQFF. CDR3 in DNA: TGTGCCAGCAGTTTAACCTTCAGGGGCTGGGAGCAGTTCTTC.

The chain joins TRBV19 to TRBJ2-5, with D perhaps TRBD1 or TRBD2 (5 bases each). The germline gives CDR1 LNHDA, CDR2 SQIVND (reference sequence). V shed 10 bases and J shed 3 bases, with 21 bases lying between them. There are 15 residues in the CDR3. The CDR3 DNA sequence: TGTGCCACTAAAGATGGGGGAGCAGAAGAAGAGACCCAGTACTTC. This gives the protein CATKDGGAEEETQYF.

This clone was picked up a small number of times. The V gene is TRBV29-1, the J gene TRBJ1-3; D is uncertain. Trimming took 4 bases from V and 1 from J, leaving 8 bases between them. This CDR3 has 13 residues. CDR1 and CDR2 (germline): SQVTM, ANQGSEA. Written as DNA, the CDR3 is TGCAGCGTTGCGTTGTCATCTGGAAACACCATATATTTT. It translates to CSVALSSGNTIYF.

CDR3 protein: CASSSYSSTEAFF. The CDR3 nucleotides are TGTGCCAGCAGTAGTTACAGTTCGACTGAAGCTTTCTTT. V gene TRBV11-2 combines with J gene TRBJ1-1; the D is unclear. The CDR3 has 13 amino acids. With 6 bases removed from V and 5 bases from J, the gap between germline ends came to 13 bases. Germline-derived CDR1 and CDR2 are SGHAT and FQNNGV.

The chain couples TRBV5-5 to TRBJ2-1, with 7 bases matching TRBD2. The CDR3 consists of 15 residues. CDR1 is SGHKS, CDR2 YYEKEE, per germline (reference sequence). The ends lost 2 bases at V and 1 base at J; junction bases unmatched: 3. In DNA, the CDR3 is TGTGCCAGCAGCTTCGCCGGGAGGTCCTACAATGAGCAGTTCTTC. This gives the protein CASSFAGRSYNEQFF.

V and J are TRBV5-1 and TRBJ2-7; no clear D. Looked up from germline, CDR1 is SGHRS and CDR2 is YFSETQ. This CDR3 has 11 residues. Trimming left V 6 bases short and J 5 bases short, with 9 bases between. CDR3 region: CASNGKDEQYF. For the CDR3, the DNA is TGCGCCAGCAATGGGAAAGACGAGCAGTACTTC.

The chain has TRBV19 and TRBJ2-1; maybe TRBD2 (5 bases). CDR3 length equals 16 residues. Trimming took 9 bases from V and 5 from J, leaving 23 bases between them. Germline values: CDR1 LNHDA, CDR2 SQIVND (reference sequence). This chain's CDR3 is CASNKRPGKAHNEQFF. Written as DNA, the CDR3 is TGTGCCAGCAATAAGAGGCCCGGGAAGGCTCACAATGAGCAGTTCTTC.